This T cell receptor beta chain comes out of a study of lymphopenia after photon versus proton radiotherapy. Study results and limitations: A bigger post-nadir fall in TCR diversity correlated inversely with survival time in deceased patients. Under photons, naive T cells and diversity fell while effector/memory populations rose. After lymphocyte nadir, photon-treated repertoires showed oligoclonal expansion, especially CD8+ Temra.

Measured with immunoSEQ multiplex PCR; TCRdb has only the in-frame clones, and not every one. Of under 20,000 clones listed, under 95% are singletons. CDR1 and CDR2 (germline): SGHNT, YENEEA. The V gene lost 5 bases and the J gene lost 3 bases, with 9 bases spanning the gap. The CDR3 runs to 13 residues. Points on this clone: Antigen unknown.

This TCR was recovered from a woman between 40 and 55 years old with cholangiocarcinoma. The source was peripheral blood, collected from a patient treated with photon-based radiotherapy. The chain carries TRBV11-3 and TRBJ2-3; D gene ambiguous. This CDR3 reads CASSVDSTDTQYF. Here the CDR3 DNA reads TGTGCCAGCAGCGTCGACTCAACAGATACGCAGTATTTT.